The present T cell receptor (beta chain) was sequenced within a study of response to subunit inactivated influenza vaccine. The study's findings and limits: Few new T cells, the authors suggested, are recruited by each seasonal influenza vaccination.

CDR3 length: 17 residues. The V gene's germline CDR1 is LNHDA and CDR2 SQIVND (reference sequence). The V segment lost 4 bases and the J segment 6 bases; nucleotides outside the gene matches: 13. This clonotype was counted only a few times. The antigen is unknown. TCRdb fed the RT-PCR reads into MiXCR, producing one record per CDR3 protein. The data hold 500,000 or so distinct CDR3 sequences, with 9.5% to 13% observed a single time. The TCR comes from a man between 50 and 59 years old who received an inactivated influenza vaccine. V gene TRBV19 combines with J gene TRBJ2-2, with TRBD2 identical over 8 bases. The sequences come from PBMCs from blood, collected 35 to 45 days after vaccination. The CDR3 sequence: CASSKFFAGGLSGELFF. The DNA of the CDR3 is TGTGCCAGTAGTAAGTTTTTTGCGGGAGGACTCTCCGGGGAGCTGTTTTTT. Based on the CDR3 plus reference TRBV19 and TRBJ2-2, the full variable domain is DGGITQSPKYLFRKEGQNVTLSCEQNLNHDAMYWYRQDPGQGLRLIYYSQIVNDFQKGDIAEGYSVSREKKESFPLTVTSAQKNPTAFYLCASSKFFAGGLSGELFFGEGSRLTVL.